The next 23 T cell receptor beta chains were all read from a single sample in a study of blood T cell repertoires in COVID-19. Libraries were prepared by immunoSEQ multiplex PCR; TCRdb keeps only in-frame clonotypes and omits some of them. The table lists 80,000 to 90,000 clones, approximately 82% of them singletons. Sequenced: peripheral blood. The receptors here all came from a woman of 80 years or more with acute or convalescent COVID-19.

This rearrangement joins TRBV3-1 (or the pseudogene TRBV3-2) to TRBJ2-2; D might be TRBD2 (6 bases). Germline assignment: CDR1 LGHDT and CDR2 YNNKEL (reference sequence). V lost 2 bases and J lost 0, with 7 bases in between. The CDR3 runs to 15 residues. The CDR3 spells CASSQWDSNTGELFF. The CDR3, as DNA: TGTGCCAGCAGCCAATGGGACTCGAACACCGGGGAGCTGTTTTTT.

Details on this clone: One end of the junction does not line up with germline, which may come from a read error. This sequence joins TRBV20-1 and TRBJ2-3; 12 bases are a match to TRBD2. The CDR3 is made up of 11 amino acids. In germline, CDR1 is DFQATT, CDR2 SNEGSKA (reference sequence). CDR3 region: CSASLAGGPIF. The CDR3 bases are TGCAGTGCTTCCCTAGCGGGAGGGCCCATTTTT.

The CDR3 is CASSPGGNEQFF. CDR3 nucleotide sequence: TGTGCCAGCAGCCCGGGGGGGAATGAGCAGTTCTTC. The chain recombines TRBV3-1 (or the pseudogene TRBV3-2) with TRBJ2-1; 8 bases line up with TRBD2. Trimming cost V 4 bases and J 7 bases; bases outside gene matches: 0. The CDR3 contains 12 residues. The V gene's germline CDR1 is LGHDT and CDR2 YNNKEL (reference sequence).

The CDR3 sequence: CASSVEFRGDMNTEAFF. Here the CDR3 DNA reads TGTGCCAGCAGCGTAGAATTCAGGGGTGACATGAACACTGAAGCTTTCTTT. The rearrangement joins TRBV9 to TRBJ1-1; a weak D match, TRBD1 (6 bases). This CDR3 is 17 amino acids long. V shed 0 bases and J shed 0 bases, with 15 bases lying between them. Germline V lookup: CDR1 SGDLS, CDR2 YYNGEE.

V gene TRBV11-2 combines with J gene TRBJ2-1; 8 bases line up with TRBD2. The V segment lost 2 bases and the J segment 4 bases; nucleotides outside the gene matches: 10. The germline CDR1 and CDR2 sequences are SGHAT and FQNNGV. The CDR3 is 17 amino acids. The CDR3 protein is CASSLNPPGGGYNEQFF. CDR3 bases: TGTGCCAGCAGCTTAAACCCCCCGGGAGGGGGTTACAATGAGCAGTTCTTC.

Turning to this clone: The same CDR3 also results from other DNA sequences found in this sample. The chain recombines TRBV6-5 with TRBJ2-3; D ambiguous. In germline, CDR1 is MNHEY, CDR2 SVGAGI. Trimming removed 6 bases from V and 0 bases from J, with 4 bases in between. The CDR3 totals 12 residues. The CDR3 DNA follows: TGTGCCAGCAGCCTGAGCACAGATACGCAGTATTTT. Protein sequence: CASSLSTDTQYF.

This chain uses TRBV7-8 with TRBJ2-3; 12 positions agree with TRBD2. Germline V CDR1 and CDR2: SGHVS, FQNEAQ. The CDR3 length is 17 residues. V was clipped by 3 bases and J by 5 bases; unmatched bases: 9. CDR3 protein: CASSLQTSGRGRDTQYF. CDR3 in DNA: TGTGCCAGCAGCTTGCAGACTAGCGGGAGAGGTAGAGATACGCAGTATTTT.

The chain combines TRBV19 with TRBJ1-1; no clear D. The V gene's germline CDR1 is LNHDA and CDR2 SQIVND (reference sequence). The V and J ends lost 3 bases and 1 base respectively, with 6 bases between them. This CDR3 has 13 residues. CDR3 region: CASSMGPNTEAFF. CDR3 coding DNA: TGTGCCAGTAGTATGGGCCCGAACACTGAAGCTTTCTTT.

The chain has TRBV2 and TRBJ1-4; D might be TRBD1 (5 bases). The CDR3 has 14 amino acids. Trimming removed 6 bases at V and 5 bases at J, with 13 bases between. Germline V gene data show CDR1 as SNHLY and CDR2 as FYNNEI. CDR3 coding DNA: TGTGCCAGCAGGGTGGGGCCCTCAAATGAAAAACTGTTTTTT. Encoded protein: CASRVGPSNEKLFF.

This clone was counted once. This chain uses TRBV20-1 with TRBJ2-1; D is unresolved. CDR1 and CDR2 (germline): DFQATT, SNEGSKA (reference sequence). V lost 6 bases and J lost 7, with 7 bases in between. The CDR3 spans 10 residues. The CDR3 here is CSALRNEQFF. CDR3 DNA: TGCAGTGCGCTGAGAAATGAGCAGTTCTTC.

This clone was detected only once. This CDR3 reads CATSRDLLAGRGGNKNIQYF. CDR3 in DNA: TGTGCCACCAGCAGAGACCTACTAGCGGGTAGGGGTGGGAACAAAAACATTCAGTACTTC. The chain has TRBV15 and TRBJ2-4; 9 bases agree with TRBD2. V was clipped by 0 bases and J by 3 bases; unmatched bases: 15. This CDR3 has 20 residues. The V gene's germline CDR1 is LNHNV and CDR2 YYDKDF (reference sequence).

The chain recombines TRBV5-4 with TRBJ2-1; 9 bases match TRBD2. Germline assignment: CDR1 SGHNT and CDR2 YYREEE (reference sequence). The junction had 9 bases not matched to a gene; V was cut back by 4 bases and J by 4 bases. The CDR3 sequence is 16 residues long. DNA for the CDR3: TGTGCCAGCAGCGTCCAAGGACTAGCGTTATACAATGAGCAGTTCTTC. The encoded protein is CASSVQGLALYNEQFF.

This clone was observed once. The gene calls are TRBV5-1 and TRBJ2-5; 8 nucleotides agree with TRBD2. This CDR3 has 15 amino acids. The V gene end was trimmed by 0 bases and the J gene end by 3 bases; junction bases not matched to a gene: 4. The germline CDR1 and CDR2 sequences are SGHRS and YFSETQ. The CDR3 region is CASSLVSRGEETQYF. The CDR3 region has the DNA TGCGCCAGCAGCTTGGTTTCGCGGGGGGAAGAGACCCAGTACTTC.

The CDR3 DNA is TGTGCCAGCAGCCCAGTGGGAGGAATGGGCTATGGCTACACCTTC. Translating gives CASSPVGGMGYGYTF. The chain carries TRBV7-8 and TRBJ1-2; D not resolved. CDR1 is SGHVS and CDR2 is FQNEAQ in the germline V gene. The CDR3 contains 15 residues. V shed 5 bases and J shed 4 bases, with 17 bases lying between them. Filled out from reference TRBV7-8 and TRBJ1-2, the complete variable domain reads GAGVSQSPRYKVAKRGQDVALRCDPISGHVSLFWYQQALGQGPEFLTYFQNEAQLDKSGLPSDRFFAERPEGSVSTLKIQRTQQEDSAVYLCASSPVGGMGYGYTFGSGTRLTVV.

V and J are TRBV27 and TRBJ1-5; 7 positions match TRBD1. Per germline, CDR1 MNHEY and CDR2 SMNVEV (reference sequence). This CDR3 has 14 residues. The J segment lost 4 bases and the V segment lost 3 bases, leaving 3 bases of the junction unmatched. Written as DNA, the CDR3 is TGTGCCAGCAGTTTCCAACAGGGGAATCAGCCCCAGCATTTT. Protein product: CASSFQQGNQPQHF.

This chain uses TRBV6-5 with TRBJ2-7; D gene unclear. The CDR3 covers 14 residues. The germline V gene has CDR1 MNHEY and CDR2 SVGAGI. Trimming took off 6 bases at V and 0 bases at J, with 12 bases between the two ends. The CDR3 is CASSRESSSYEQYF. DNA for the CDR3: TGTGCCAGCAGCCGCGAATCGAGCTCCTACGAGCAGTACTTC.

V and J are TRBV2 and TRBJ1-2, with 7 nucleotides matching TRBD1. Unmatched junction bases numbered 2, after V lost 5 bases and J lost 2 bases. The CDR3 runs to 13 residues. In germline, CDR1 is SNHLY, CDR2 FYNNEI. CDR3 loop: CASSQQGNYGYTF. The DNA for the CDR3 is TGTGCCAGCAGTCAACAGGGGAACTATGGCTACACCTTC.

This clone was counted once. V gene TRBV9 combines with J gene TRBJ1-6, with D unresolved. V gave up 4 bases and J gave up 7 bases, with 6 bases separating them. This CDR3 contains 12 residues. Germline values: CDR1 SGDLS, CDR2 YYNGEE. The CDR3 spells CASSLRNSPLHF. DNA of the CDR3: TGTGCCAGCAGCTTGAGGAATTCACCCCTCCACTTT.

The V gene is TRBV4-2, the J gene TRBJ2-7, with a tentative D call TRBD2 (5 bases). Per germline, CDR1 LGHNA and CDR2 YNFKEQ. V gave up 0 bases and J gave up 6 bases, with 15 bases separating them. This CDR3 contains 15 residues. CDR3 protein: CASSQDQLVTSEQYF. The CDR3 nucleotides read TGTGCCAGCAGCCAAGATCAACTAGTAACCTCCGAGCAGTACTTC.

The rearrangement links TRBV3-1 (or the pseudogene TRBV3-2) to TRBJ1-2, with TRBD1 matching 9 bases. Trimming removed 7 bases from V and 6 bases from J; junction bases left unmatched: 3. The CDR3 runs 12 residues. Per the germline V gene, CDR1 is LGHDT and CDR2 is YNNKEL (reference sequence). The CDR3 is CASTGTGNGYTF. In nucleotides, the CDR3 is TGTGCCAGCACCGGGACAGGGAATGGCTACACCTTC.

The CDR3 sequence is CAAPPPVRGGKNTEAFF. Written as DNA, the CDR3 is TGTGCCGCCCCACCTCCCGTCCGGGGGGGAAAGAACACTGAAGCTTTCTTT. J is TRBJ1-1 and V is TRBV28; D perhaps matches TRBD1 (5 bases). The V gene's germline CDR1 is MDHEN and CDR2 SYDVKM. Trimming shortened V by 11 bases and J by 1 base, and 26 bases separated the two germline ends. There are 17 residues in the CDR3.

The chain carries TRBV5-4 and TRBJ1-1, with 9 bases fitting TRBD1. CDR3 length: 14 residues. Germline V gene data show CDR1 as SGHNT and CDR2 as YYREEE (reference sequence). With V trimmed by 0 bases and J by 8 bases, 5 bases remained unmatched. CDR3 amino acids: CASSLDRGLSEAFF. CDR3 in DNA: TGTGCCAGCAGCTTGGACAGGGGGCTTTCGGAAGCTTTCTTT.

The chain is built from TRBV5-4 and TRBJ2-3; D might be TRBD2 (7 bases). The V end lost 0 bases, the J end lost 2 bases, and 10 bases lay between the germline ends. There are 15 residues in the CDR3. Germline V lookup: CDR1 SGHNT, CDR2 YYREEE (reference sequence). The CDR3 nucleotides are TGTGCCAGCAGCTTGGGCGGGGGCTTCACAGATACGCAGTATTTT. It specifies CASSLGGGFTDTQYF.